The sequence of this TCR beta chain was determined in a study of blood T cell repertoires in COVID-19. V lost 6 bases, J lost 0 bases, and 8 bases stayed unmatched. Looked up from germline, CDR1 is LNHDA and CDR2 is SQIVND (reference sequence). This CDR3 has 18 residues. As handled by the study authors: Reference gene primer amplification gave nucleated cell count estimates. Using immunoSEQ multiplex PCR, the repertoire was profiled, and TCRdb retains in-frame clones only, with some absent. V, J and clone size reflect that table, while D and trimming were determined from the DNA. The sample yields roughly 180,000 clones, more than 80% seen once. The Seattle site enrolled patients during active infection and followed them longitudinally.

Sequencing was performed on peripheral blood. This TCR was sampled from a woman between 40 and 50 years old with COVID-19, enrolled during active disease. The chain has TRBV19 and TRBJ2-3; 14 nucleotides match TRBD2. CDR3 loop: CASSPGTSGGPSTDTQYF. The CDR3 DNA reads TGTGCCAGTAGCCCCGGGACTAGCGGGGGCCCGAGCACAGATACGCAGTATTTT.